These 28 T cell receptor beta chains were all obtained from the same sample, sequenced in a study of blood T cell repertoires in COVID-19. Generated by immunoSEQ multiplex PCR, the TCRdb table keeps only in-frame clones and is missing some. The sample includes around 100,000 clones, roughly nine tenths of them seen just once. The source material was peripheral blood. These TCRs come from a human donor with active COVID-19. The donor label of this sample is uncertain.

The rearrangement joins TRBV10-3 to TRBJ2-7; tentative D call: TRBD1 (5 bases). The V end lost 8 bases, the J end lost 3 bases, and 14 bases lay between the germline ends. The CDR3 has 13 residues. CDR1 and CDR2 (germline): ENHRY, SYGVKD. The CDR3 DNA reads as TGTGCCATCCAAGGGGCAGGTCGCTACGAGCAGTACTTC. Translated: CAIQGAGRYEQYF.

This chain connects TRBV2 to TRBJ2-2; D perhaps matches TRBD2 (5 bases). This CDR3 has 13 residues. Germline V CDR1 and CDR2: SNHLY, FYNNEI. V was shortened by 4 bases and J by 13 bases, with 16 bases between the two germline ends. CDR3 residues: CASSGGLEGSLFF. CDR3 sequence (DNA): TGTGCCAGCAGTGGAGGACTTGAGGGATCGCTGTTTTTT.

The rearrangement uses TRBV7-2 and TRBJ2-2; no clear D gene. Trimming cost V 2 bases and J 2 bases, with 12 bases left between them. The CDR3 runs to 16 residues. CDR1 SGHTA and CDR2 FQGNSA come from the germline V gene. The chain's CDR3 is CASSLRPVINTGELFF. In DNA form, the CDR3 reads TGTGCCAGCAGCTTACGTCCGGTTATCAACACCGGGGAGCTGTTTTTT.

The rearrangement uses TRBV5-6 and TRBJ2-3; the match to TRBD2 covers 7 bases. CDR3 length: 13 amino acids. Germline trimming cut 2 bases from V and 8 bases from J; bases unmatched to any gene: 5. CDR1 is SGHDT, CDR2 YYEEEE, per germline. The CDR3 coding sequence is TGTGCCAGCAGCTTATCGGGGAGGGTTACGCAGTATTTT. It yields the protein CASSLSGRVTQYF. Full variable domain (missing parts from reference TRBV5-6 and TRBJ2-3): DAGVTQSPTHLIKTRGQQVTLRCSPKSGHDTVSWYQQALGQGPQFIFQYYEEEERQRGNFPDRFSGHQFPNYSSELNVNALLLGDSALYLCASSLSGRVTQYFGPGTRLTVL.

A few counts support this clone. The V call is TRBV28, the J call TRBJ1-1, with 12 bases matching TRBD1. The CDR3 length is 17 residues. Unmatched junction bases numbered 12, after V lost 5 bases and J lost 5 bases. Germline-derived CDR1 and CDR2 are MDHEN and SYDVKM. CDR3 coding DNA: TGTGCCAGCAGTCCCAAGGGACAGGGGGCGTTTCGAACTGAAGCTTTCTTT. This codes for CASSPKGQGAFRTEAFF.

The CDR3 sequence: CAISESTGYTEAFF. Written as DNA, the CDR3 is TGTGCCATCAGTGAGTCGACAGGGTACACTGAAGCTTTCTTT. The gene calls are TRBV10-3 and TRBJ1-1; TRBD1 agrees at 7 bases. V was clipped by 0 bases and J by 3 bases; unmatched bases: 1. The CDR3 covers 14 residues. CDR1 is ENHRY, CDR2 SYGVKD, per germline.

The CDR3 region has the DNA TGCGCCAGCAGCCAGCCCGGACAGGGAACTGGGGAGCTGTTTTTT. Translating gives CASSQPGQGTGELFF. The gene calls are TRBV5-1 and TRBJ2-2; 8 bases line up with TRBD1. Germline CDR1 is SGHRS and CDR2 is YFSETQ. V was clipped by 4 bases and J by 8 bases; unmatched bases: 10. The CDR3 is 15 amino acids. Full variable domain (remainder filled in from reference TRBV5-1 and TRBJ2-2): KAGVTQTPRYLIKTRGQQVTLSCSPISGHRSVSWYQQTPGQGLQFLFEYFSETQRNKGNFPGRFSGRQFSNSRSEMNVSTLELGDSALYLCASSQPGQGTGELFFGEGSRLTVL.

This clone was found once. CDR3 sequence reads: CASSLTPSTSGGEETQYF. Written as DNA, the CDR3 is TGCGCCAGCAGCTTGACCCCCTCGACTAGCGGGGGAGAAGAGACCCAGTACTTC. The chain employs TRBV5-1 and TRBJ2-5, with 12 bases matching TRBD2. The CDR3 has 18 amino acids. Germline V lookup: CDR1 SGHRS, CDR2 YFSETQ. The V gene end was trimmed by 1 base and the J gene end by 3 bases; junction bases not matched to a gene: 10.

The CDR3 region has the DNA TGTGCCAGTAGAGGGACAGGGGTCCTAAATGAGCAGTTCTTC. Amino acids: CASRGTGVLNEQFF. The J gene is TRBJ2-1, the V gene TRBV19, with 10 bases that match TRBD1. Trimming removed 6 bases from V and 7 bases from J; junction bases left unmatched: 6. The CDR3 runs to 14 residues. Germline values: CDR1 LNHDA, CDR2 SQIVND (reference sequence).

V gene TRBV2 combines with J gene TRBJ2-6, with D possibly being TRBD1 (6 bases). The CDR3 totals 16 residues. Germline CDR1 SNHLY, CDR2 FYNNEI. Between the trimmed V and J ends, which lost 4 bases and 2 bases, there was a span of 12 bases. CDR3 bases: TGTGCCAGCAGTGTTCGATCAGGGGCTGGGGCCAACGTCCTGACTTTC. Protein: CASSVRSGAGANVLTF.

The CDR3 sequence is CASSRDYNEQFF. Here the CDR3 DNA reads TGTGCCAGCAGCCGGGATTACAATGAGCAGTTCTTC. The rearrangement joins TRBV6-5 to TRBJ2-1; a possible D gene is TRBD2 (5 bases). Germline CDR1 and CDR2: MNHEY and SVGAGI. The CDR3 is 12 amino acids. Trimming pared 6 bases from V and 4 bases from J, leaving 7 bases between.

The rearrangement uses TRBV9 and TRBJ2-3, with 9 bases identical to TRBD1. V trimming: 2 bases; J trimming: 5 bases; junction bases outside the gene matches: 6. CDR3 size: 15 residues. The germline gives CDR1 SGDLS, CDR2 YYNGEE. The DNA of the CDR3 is TGTGCCAGCAGCGTGCCGGGACAGGGAGGAGATACGCAGTATTTT. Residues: CASSVPGQGGDTQYF.

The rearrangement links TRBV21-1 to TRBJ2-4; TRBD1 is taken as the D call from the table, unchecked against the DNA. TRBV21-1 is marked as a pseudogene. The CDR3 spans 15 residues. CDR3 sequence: CASSKDPRGKNIQYF. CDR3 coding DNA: TGTGCCAGCAGCAAAGATCCCAGGGGCAAAAACATTCAGTACTTC.

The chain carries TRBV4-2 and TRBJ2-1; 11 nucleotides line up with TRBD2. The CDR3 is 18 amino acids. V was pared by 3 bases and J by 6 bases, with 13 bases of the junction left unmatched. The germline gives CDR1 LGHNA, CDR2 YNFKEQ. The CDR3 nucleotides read TGTGCCAGCAGCCAGTCTTTAGCGGGGGGGCCGGGCTCCAATGAGCAGTTCTTC. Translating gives CASSQSLAGGPGSNEQFF.

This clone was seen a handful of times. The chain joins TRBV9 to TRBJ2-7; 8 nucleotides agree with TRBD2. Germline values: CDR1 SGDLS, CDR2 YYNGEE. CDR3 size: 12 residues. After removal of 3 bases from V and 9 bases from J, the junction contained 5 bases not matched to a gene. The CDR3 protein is CASSDGGVGQYF. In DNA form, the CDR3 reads TGTGCCAGCAGCGACGGGGGGGTAGGGCAGTACTTC.

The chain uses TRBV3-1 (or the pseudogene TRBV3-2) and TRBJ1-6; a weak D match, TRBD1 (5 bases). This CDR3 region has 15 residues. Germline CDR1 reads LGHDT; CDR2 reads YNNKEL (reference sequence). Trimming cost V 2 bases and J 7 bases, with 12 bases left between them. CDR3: CASSQQGLTNSPLHF. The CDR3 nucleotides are TGTGCCAGCAGCCAACAGGGATTAACGAATTCACCCCTCCACTTT.

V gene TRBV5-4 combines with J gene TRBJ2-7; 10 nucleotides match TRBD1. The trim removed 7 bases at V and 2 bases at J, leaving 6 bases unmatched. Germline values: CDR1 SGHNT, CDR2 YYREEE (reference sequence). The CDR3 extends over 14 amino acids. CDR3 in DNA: TGTGCCAGCCAGATCGGGACAGGGGCCTACGAGCAGTACTTC. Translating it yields CASQIGTGAYEQYF.

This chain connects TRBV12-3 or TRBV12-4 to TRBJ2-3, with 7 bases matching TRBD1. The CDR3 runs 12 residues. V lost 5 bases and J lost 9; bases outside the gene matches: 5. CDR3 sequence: CASSIQGLTQYF. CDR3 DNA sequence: TGTGCCAGCAGTATACAGGGGTTAACGCAGTATTTT.

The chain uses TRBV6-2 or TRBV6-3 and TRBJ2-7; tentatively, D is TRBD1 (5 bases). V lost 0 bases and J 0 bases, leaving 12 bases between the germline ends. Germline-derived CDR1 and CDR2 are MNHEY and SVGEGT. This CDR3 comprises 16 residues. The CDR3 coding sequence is TGTGCCAGCAGTTACTCGGCAGGGCTTCCCTCCTACGAGCAGTACTTC. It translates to CASSYSAGLPSYEQYF.

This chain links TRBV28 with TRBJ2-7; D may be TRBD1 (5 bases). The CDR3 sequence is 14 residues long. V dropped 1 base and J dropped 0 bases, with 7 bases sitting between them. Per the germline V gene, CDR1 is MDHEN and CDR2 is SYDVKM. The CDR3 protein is CASSLYDSSYEQYF. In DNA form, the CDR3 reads TGTGCCAGCAGTTTATACGACAGCTCCTACGAGCAGTACTTC.

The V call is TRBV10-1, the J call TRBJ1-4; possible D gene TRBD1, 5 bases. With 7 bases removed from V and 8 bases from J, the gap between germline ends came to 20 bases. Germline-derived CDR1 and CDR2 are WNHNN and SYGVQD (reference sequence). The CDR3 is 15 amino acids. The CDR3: CASKDSGLVGEKLFF. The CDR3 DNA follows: TGCGCCAGCAAAGACTCAGGGTTGGTTGGCGAAAAACTGTTTTTT.

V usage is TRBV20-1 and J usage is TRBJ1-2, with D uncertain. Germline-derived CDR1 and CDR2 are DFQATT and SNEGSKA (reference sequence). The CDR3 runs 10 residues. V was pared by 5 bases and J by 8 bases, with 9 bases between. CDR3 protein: CSAEHGGYTF. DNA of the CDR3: TGCAGTGCTGAACATGGCGGCTACACCTTC.

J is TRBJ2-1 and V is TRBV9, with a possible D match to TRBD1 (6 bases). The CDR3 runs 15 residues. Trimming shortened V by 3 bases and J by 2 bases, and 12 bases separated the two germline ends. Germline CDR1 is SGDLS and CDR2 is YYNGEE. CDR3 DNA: TGTGCCAGCAGCGGACCTGGGGGCGCCTACAATGAGCAGTTCTTC. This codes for CASSGPGGAYNEQFF.

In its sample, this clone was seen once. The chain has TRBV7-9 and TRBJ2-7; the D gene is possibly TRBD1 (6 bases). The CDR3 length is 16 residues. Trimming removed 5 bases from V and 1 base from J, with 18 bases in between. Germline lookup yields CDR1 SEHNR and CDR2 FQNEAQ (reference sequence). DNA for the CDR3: TGTGCCAGCAGCCCCCCCCAGGGGTTAAGGTCCTACGAGCAGTACTTC. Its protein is CASSPPQGLRSYEQYF.

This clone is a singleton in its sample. CDR3 sequence: CASTQRQGRNTIYF. The CDR3 nucleotides read TGTGCCAGCACTCAAAGACAGGGAAGGAACACCATATATTTT. The chain employs TRBV28 and TRBJ1-3; 7 bases agree with TRBD1. This CDR3 has 14 amino acids. J gave up 7 bases and V 7 bases, and 10 bases lay outside the gene matches. In germline, CDR1 is MDHEN, CDR2 SYDVKM.

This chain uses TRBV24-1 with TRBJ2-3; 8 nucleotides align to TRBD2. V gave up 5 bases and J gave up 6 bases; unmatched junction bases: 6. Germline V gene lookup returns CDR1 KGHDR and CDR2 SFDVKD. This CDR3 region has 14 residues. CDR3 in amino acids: CATSAAGGHDTQYF. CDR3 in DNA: TGTGCCACCAGTGCGGCGGGGGGCCACGATACGCAGTATTTT.

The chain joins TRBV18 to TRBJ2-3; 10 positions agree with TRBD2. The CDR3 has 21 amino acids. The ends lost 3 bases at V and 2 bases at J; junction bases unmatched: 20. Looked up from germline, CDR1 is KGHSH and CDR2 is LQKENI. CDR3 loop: CASSPRSGRGALLAPTDTQYF. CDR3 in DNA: TGTGCCAGCTCACCCCGGAGCGGGAGGGGGGCCCTCCTTGCACCCACAGATACGCAGTATTTT.

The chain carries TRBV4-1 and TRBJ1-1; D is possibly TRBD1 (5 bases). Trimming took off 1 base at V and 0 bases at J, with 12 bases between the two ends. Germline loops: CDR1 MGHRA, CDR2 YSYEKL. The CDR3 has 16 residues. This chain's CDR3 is CASSQGPTELNTEAFF. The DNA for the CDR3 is TGCGCCAGCAGCCAAGGGCCGACAGAGCTGAACACTGAAGCTTTCTTT.